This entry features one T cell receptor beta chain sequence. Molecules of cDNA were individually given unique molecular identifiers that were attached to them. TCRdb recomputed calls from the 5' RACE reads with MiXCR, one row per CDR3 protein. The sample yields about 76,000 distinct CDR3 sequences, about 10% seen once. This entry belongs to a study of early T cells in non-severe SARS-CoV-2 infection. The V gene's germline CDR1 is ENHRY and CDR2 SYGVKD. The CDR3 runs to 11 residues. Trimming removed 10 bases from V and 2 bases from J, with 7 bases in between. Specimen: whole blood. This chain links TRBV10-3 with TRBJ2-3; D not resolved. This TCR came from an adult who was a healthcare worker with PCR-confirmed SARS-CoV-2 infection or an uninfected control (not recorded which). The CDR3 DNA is TGTGCCAGCGCGGACACAGATACGCAGTATTTT. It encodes CASADTDTQYF.